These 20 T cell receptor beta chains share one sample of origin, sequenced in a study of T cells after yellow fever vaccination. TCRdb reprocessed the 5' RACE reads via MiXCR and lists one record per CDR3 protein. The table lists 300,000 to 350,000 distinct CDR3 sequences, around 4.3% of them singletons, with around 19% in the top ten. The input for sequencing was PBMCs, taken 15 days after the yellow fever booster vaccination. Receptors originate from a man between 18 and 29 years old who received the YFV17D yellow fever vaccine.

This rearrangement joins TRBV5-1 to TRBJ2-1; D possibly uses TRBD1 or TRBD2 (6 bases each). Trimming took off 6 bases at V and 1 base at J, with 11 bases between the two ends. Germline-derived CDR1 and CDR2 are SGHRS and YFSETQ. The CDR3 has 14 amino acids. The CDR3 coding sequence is TGCGCCAGCAACTTAGGGGGGTCCTACAATGAGCAGTTCTTC. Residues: CASNLGGSYNEQFF.

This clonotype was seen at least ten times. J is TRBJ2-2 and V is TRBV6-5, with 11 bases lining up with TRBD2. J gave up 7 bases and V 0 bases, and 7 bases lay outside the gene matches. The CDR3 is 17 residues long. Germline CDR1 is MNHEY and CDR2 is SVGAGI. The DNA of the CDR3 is TGTGCCAGCAGTTACTCCCTAGCGGGGGGTAGGAACGGGGAGCTGTTTTTT. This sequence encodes CASSYSLAGGRNGELFF.

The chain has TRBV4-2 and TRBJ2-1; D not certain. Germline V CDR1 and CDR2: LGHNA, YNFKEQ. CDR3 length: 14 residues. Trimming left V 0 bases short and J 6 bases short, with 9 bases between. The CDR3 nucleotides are TGTGCCAGCAGCCAAGATTTCCTACCCAATGAGCAGTTCTTC. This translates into CASSQDFLPNEQFF.

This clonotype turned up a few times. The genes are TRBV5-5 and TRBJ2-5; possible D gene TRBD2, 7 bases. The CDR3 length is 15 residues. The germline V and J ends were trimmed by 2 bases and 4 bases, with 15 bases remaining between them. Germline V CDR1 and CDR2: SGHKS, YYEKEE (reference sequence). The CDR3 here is CASSFPGGRGETQYF. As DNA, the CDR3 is TGTGCCAGCAGCTTCCCCGGGGGGCGTGGAGAGACCCAGTACTTC. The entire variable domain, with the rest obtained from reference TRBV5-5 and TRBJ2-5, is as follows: DAGVTQSPTHLIKTRGQQVTLRCSPISGHKSVSWYQQVLGQGPQFIFQYYEKEERGRGNFPDRFSARQFPNYSSELNVNALLLGDSALYLCASSFPGGRGETQYFGPGTRLLVL.

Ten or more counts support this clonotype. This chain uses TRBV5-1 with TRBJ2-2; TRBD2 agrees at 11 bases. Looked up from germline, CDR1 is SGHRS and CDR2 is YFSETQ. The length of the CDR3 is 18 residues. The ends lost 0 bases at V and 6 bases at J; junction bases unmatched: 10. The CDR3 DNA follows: TGCGCCAGCAGCTTGGTTAGCGGGGGGGCCGCAACTGCCGGGGAGCTGTTTTTT. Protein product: CASSLVSGGAATAGELFF.

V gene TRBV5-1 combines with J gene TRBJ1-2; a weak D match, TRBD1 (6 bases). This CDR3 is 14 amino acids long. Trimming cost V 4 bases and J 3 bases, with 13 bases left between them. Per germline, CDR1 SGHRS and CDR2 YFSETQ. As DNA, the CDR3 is TGCGCCAGCAGCCCAGGACAGAGCCACTATGGCTACACCTTC. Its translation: CASSPGQSHYGYTF.

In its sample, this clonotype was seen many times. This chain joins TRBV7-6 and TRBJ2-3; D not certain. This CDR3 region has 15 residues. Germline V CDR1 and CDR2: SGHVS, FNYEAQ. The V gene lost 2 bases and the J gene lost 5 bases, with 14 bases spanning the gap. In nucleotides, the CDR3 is TGTGCCAGCAGCTTATCTCCGGGCTACGGAGATACGCAGTATTTT. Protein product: CASSLSPGYGDTQYF.

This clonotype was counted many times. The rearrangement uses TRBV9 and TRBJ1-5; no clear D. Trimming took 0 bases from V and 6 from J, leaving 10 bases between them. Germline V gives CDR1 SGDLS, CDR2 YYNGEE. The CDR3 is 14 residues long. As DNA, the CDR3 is TGTGCCAGCAGCGTAGGACCGGCAGGTCAGCCCCAGCATTTT. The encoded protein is CASSVGPAGQPQHF.

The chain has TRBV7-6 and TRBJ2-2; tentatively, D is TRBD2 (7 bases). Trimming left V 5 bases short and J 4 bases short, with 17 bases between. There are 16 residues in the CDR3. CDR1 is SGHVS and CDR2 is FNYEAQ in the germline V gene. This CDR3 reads CASSPLGGGLTGELFF. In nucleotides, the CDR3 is TGTGCCAGCAGCCCCTTAGGGGGGGGGCTCACCGGGGAGCTGTTTTTT.

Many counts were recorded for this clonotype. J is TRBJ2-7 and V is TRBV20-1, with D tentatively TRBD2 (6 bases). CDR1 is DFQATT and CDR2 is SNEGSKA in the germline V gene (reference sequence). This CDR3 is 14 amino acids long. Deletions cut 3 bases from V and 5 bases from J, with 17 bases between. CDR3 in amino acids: CSASPPTRRDEQYF. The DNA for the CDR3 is TGCAGTGCTAGTCCCCCGACTAGGAGGGACGAGCAGTACTTC.

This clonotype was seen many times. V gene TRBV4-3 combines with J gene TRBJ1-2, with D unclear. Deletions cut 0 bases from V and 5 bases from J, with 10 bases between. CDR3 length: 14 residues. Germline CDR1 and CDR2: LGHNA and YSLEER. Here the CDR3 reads CASSQDRGGYGYTF. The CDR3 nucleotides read TGCGCCAGCAGCCAAGATCGGGGTGGGTATGGCTACACCTTC.

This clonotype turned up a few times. CDR3 DNA sequence: TGCAGTGCTAGAGATAAAAACAATGAGCAGTTCTTC. It specifies CSARDKNNEQFF. The rearrangement links TRBV20-1 to TRBJ2-1, with D hard to call. The CDR3 length is 12 residues. Between the trimmed V and J ends, which lost 0 bases and 5 bases, there was a span of 5 bases. The germline gives CDR1 DFQATT, CDR2 SNEGSKA (reference sequence).

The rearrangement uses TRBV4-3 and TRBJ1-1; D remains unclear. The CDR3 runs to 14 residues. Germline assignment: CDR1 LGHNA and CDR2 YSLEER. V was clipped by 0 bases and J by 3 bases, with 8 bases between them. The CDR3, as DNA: TGCGCCAGCAGCCAAGATCTCGGGGACACTGAAGCTTTCTTT. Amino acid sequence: CASSQDLGDTEAFF.

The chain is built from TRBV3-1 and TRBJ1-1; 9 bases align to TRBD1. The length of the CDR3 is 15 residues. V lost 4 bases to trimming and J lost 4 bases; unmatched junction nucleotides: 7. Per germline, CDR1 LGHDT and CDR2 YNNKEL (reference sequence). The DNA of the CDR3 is TGTGCCAGCAGCCCGATTACAGGGGGCTTCACTGAAGCTTTCTTT. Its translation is CASSPITGGFTEAFF.

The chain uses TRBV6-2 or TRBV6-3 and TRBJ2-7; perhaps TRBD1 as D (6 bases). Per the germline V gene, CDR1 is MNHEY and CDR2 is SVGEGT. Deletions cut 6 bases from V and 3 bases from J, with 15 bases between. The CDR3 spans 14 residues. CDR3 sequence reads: CASSPGDLGYEQYV. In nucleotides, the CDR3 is TGTGCCAGCAGCCCAGGGGATTTGGGCTACGAGCAGTACGTC.

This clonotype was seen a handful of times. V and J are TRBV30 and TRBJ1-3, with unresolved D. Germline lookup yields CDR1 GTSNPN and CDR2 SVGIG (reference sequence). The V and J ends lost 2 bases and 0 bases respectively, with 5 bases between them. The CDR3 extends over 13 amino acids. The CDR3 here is CAWSWASGNTIYF. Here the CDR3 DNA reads TGTGCCTGGAGTTGGGCCTCTGGAAACACCATATATTTT.

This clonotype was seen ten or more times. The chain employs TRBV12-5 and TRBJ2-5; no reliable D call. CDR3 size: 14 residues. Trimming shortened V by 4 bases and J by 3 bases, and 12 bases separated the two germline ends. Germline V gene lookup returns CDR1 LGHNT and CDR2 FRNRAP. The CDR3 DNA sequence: TGTGCTAGTGGTTCCCGACCCCTGGAAGAGACCCAGTACTTC. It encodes CASGSRPLEETQYF.

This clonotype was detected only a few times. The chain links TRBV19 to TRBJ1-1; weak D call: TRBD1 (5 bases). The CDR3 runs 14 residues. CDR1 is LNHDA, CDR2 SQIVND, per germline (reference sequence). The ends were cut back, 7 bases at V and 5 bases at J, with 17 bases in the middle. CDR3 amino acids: CASIPLGEVTEAFF. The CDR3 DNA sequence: TGTGCCAGTATCCCGTTGGGGGAGGTTACTGAAGCTTTCTTT.

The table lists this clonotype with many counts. This chain's CDR3 is CSARVGGNTEAFF. CDR3 bases: TGCAGTGCTAGAGTTGGGGGGAACACTGAAGCTTTCTTT. This chain uses TRBV20-1 with TRBJ1-1; D perhaps matches TRBD1 (5 bases). CDR1 is DFQATT and CDR2 is SNEGSKA in the germline V gene (reference sequence). CDR3 size: 13 residues. Trimming stripped 1 base from V and 1 base from J, with 7 bases between.

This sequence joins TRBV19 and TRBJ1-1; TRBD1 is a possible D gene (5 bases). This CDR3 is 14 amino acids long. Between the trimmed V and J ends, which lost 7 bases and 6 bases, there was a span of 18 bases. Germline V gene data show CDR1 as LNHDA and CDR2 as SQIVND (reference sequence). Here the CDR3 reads CASIGYRRGPEAFF. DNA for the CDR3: TGTGCCAGTATTGGGTATCGGCGGGGCCCTGAAGCTTTCTTT.